The clone carrying this T cell receptor (beta chain) was picked up one time. No antigen is known for it. cDNA libraries for TCR beta contained unique molecular identifiers. TCRdb used MiXCR to reprocess the PCR reads, holding one entry per CDR3 protein. Of about 190,000 distinct CDR3 sequences listed, approximately 30% are singletons. The CDR3 is made up of 16 amino acids. Per the germline V gene, CDR1 is DFQATT and CDR2 is SNEGSKA (reference sequence). V was clipped by 6 bases and J by 2 bases; unmatched bases: 12. The data belong to a study of post-analysis software for immune sequencing data. Study overall: There were relapsing-remitting, secondary progressive and progressive-relapsing multiple sclerosis among the disease courses included.

Broader study findings: Comparison of patients with controls showed five TRBV segments more frequent in patients, TRBV5-6, TRBV5-1 and TRBV20-1 among them.

The genes are TRBV20-1 and TRBJ2-3; 9 bases fit TRBD2. This receptor was identified in a girl aged 2-17 years with multiple sclerosis. The sample taken for sequencing was blood. CDR3 bases: TGCAGTGCCCAAAGGTTTGCTAGCGGGAACACAGATACGCAGTATTTT. This sequence encodes CSAQRFASGNTDTQYF.